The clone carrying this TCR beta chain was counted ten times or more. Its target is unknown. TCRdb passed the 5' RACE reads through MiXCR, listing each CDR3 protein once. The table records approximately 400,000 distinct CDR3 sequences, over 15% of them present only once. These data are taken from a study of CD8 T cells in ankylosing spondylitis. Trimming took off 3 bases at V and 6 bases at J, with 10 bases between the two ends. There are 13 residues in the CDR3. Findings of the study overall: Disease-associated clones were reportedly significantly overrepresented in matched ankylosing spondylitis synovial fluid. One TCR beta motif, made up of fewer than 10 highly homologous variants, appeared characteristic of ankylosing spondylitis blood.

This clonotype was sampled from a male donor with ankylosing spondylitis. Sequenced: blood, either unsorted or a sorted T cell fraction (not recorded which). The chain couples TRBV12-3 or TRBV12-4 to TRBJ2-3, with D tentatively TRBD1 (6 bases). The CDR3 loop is CASSLGQGDTQYF. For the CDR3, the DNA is TGTGCCAGCAGTTTGGGGCAGGGGGATACGCAGTATTTT.